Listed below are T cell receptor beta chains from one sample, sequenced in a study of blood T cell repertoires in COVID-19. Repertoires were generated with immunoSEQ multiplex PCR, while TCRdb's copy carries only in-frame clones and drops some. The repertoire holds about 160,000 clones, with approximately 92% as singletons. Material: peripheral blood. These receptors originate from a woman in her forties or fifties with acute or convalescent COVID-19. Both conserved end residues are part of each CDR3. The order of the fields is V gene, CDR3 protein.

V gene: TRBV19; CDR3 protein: CASSIGGENNEQFF
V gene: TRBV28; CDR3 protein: CASSLAGNYNEQFF
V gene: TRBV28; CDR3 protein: CASSSSAGQMNTEAFF
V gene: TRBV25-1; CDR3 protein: CASSESWVTSGGANEQFF
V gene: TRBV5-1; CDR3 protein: CASSLGQSYTF
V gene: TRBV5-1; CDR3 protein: CASSLGSYGNTEAFF
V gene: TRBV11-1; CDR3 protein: CASRPGTSGRPGELFF
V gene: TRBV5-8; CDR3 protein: CASSPVLAGAETQYF
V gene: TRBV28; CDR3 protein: CATQGAFF
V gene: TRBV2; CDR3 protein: CASSPYRGTGELFF
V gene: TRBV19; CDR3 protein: CASSIRPGLAGGFSGSNEQFF
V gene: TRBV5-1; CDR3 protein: CASSLDYSEQFF
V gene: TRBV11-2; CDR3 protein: CASSFGGISGANVLTF
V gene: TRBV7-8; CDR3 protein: CASSLGATNQPQHF
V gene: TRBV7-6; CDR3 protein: CASSLLTEQFF
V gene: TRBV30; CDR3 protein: CAWREPGLFEKLFF
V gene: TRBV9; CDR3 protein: CASSLEGGGYSPLHF
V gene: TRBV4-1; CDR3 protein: CASSPWEGRVYEQYF
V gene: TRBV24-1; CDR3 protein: CATSDPSRTGEAFF
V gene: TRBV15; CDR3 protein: CATSRGLTGGDGYTF
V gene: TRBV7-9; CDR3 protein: CASSLDQVLFGRGQFF
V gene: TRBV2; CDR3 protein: CASSGTSGRDSIQYF
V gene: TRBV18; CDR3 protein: CASSTGVAFNQPQHF
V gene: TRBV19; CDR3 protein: CASRNSPNYGYTF
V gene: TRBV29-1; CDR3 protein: CSVAQGDSYGYTF
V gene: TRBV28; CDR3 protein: CASSPQGGTYGYTF
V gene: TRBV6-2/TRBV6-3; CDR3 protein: CASSDPGQGGYTF
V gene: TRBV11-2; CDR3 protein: CASSLQDYEQYF
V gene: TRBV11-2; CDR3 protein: CASGVKYEQYF
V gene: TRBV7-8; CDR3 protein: CASSLGRGQPQHF
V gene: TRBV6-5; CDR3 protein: CASSSGHRDSPLHF
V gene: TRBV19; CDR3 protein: CASSPPASANQKETQYF